This passage covers 15 T cell receptor beta chains from one sample sequenced in a study of monozygotic twins with inflammatory bowel disease. Using the 5' RACE reads, TCRdb records one entry per CDR3 protein without DNA. This sample's clone table lists a few hundred thousand distinct CDR3 sequences. Material for sequencing was blood. Source of these receptors: a human donor with ulcerative colitis or Crohn's disease, or a healthy co-twin of an affected twin (not recorded which).

V gene TRBV7-2 combines with J gene TRBJ2-1; TCRdb reports TRBD1, a call that lacks DNA to check it against. From germline, CDR1 is SGHTA and CDR2 FQGNSA. The CDR3 is 14 amino acids. CDR3 protein: CASRVGGYQNEQFF.

The rearrangement links TRBV5-1 to TRBJ1-1. From germline, CDR1 is SGHRS and CDR2 YFSETQ. This CDR3 is 14 amino acids long. CDR3 protein: CASSWGRQNTEAFF.

The chain links TRBV7-3 to TRBJ2-1; TCRdb indicates TRBD2, and absent DNA this call remains unverified. Germline V gives CDR1 SGHTA, CDR2 FQGTGA. The CDR3 consists of 15 residues. The CDR3: CASSSTNGAVWEQFF.

The rearrangement uses TRBV10-2 and TRBJ2-2. Germline assignment: CDR1 WSHSY and CDR2 SAAADI. The CDR3 totals 14 residues. The CDR3 loop reads CASSEGANTGELFF.

The gene calls are TRBV10-3 and TRBJ1-4. The germline gives CDR1 ENHRY, CDR2 SYGVKD. This CDR3 comprises 13 residues. The CDR3 sequence: CANKGRGNEKLFF.

The chain links TRBV6-5 to TRBJ1-1. Germline V gene data show CDR1 as MNHEY and CDR2 as SVGAGI. This CDR3 is built from 12 residues. The CDR3 protein is CASSYSGLEAFF.

This rearrangement joins TRBV4-1 to TRBJ2-3. The CDR3 covers 15 residues. The V gene's germline CDR1 is MGHRA and CDR2 YSYEKL. CDR3 residues: CASSQQLLGRDTQYF.

The V call is TRBV18, the J call TRBJ1-3; TCRdb designates TRBD1, a call that cannot be tested without DNA. This CDR3 is built from 13 residues. CDR1 and CDR2 (germline): KGHSH, LQKENI. The CDR3: CASSPGGRDTIYF.

The V gene is TRBV15, the J gene TRBJ2-5; TCRdb's D call of TRBD2 is untestable without DNA. Germline V gives CDR1 LNHNV, CDR2 YYDKDF (reference sequence). The CDR3 extends over 14 amino acids. This CDR3 is CATSRDGGQETQYF.

This chain uses TRBV5-1 with TRBJ2-2; TCRdb designates TRBD2, a call that cannot be tested without DNA. Germline-derived CDR1 and CDR2 are SGHRS and YFSETQ. The length of the CDR3 is 15 residues. CDR3 protein: CASSKDYGNTGELFF.

V usage is TRBV5-1 and J usage is TRBJ2-2; TCRdb gives TRBD1 as the D gene, but with no DNA this cannot be confirmed. Germline V gene data show CDR1 as SGHRS and CDR2 as YFSETQ. The length of the CDR3 is 14 residues. CDR3 protein: CASFLGGPTGELFF.

The gene calls are TRBV20-1 and TRBJ2-3; lacking DNA, the TRBD2 call made by TCRdb goes unchecked. Germline lookup yields CDR1 DFQATT and CDR2 SNEGSKA (reference sequence). The CDR3 totals 14 residues. CDR3 protein: CSAKFSGNTDTQYF.

This chain links TRBV18 with TRBJ2-5; the TCRdb D gene call, TRBD1, has no DNA to confirm it. Germline CDR1 and CDR2: KGHSH and LQKENI. This CDR3 region has 14 residues. CDR3 sequence reads: CASSPGTGEETQYF.

This chain joins TRBV20-1 and TRBJ2-1. This CDR3 contains 11 residues. CDR1 DFQATT and CDR2 SNEGSKA come from the germline V gene (reference sequence). CDR3 region: CRREIDNEQFF.

The rearrangement uses TRBV25-1 and TRBJ2-7. The germline V gene encodes CDR1 MGHDK and CDR2 SYGVNS. The CDR3 totals 15 residues. CDR3 residues: CASSENVGRPTGQYF.